The 4 T cell receptor beta chains given below trace back to one sample, sequenced in a study of cytomegalovirus exposure and HLA in healthy donors. Primers for the PCR totalled 60 Vbeta and 13 Jbeta. TCRdb's table, derived via immunoSEQ multiplex PCR, lists solely in-frame clones and lacks some. The top ten clones hold 2.5% to 3.5% of a sample with roughly 150,000 clones, 64% of them seen once. The specimen was PBMCs. Receptors were obtained from a woman in her thirties in good health and CMV-seropositive.

The CDR3 nucleotides read TGTGCCAGCAGCCCCTGGGGCGGGAACACAGATACGCAGTATTTT. Amino acids: CASSPWGGNTDTQYF. The gene calls are TRBV7-2 and TRBJ2-3; weak D call: TRBD2 (6 bases). Trimming took off 5 bases at V and 2 bases at J, with 14 bases between the two ends. Germline V gene data show CDR1 as SGHTA and CDR2 as FQGNSA. The CDR3 runs to 15 residues.

CDR3 DNA: TGTGCCAGCAGCGTACAACCGAGGACTCCCGAGGATAATGAAAAACTGTTTTTT. Its translation: CASSVQPRTPEDNEKLFF. The chain uses TRBV9 and TRBJ1-4, with no clear D. Germline CDR1 reads SGDLS; CDR2 reads YYNGEE. The CDR3 has 18 amino acids. V was trimmed by 1 base and J by 4 bases, leaving 20 bases between them.

This clone was seen a handful of times. The chain couples TRBV15 to TRBJ2-3, with TRBD2 as a possible D gene (5 bases). Trimming took 5 bases from V and 5 from J, leaving 11 bases between them. The germline V gene has CDR1 LNHNV and CDR2 YYDKDF (reference sequence). This CDR3 is 13 amino acids long. This CDR3 is CATSPKRGDTQYF. The CDR3 DNA sequence: TGTGCCACCAGCCCTAAACGGGGAGATACGCAGTATTTT.

The chain uses TRBV2 and TRBJ2-1; no definite D call. Trimming took off 2 bases at V and 5 bases at J, with 7 bases between the two ends. The CDR3 has 13 residues. Germline assignment: CDR1 SNHLY and CDR2 FYNNEI. This CDR3 reads CASSEFRNNEQFF. In DNA, the CDR3 is TGTGCCAGCAGTGAATTTCGTAACAATGAGCAGTTCTTC.